At least ten counts were recorded for the clone carrying this T cell receptor beta chain. The sample is drawn from a study of glioma-infiltrating T cells. Looked up from germline, CDR1 is SGHTA and CDR2 is FQGNSA. Deletions cut 2 bases from V and 5 bases from J, with 15 bases between. The CDR3 loop spans 15 amino acids. The iRepertoire nested amplicon-rescue multiplex PCR amplified TCR alpha and beta CDR3s from RNA. Input was 100-400 ng of tissue mRNA or PBMC total RNA. Via MiXCR, TCRdb re-called the multiplex PCR reads, giving one row per CDR3 protein. The sample includes approximately 120,000 distinct CDR3 sequences, less than 30% of them seen just once.

The chain uses TRBV7-2 and TRBJ2-5; D may be TRBD2 (7 bases). What was sequenced was glioma tissue, nonneoplastic brain tissue, or PBMCs (not recorded which). This TCR was recovered from a human donor with low-grade glioma or glioblastoma, undergoing nonglioma brain surgery, or in good health (not recorded which). CDR3 in DNA: TGTGCCAGCAGCTTACTAGGGGGGGCCGTGGAGACCCAGTACTTC. Translation: CASSLLGGAVETQYF.